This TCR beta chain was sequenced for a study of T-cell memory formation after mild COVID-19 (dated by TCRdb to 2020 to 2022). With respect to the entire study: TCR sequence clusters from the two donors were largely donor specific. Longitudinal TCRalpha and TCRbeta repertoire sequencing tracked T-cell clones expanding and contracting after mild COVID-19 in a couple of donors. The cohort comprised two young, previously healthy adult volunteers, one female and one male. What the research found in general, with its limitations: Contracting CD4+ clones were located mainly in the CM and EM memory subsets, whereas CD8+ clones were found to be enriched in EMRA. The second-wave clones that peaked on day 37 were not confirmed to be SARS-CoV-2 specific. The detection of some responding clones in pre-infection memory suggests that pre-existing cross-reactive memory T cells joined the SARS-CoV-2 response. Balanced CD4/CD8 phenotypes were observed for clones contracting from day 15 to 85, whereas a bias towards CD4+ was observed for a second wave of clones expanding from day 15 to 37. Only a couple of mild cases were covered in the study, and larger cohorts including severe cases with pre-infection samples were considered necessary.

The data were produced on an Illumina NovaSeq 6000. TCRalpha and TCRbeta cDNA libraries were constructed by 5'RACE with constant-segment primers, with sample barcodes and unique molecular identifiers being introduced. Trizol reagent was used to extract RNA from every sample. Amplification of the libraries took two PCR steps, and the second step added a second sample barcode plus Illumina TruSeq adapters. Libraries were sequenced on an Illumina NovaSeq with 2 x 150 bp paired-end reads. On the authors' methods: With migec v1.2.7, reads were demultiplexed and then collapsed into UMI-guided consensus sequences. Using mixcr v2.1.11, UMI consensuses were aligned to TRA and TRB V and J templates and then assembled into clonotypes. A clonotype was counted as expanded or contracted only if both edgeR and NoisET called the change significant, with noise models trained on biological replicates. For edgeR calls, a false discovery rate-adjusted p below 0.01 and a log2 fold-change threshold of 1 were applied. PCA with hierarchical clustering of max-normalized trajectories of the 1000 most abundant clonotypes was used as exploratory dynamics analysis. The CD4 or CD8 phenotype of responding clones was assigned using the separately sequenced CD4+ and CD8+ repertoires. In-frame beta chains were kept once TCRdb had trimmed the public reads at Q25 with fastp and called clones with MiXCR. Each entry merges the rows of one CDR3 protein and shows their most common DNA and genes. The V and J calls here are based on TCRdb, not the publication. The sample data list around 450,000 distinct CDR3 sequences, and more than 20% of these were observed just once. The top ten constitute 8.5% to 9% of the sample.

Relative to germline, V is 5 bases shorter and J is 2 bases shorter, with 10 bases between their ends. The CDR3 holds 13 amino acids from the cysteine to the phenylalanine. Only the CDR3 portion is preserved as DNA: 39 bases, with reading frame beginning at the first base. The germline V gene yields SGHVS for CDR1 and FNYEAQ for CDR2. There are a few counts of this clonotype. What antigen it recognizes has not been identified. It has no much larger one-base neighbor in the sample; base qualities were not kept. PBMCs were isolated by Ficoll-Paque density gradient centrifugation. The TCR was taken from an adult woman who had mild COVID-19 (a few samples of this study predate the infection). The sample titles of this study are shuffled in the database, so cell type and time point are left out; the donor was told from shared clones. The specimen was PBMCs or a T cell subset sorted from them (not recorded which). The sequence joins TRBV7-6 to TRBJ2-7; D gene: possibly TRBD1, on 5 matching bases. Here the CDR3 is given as CASSDRQTYEQYF. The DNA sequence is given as TGTGCCAGCAGCGACCGACAGACCTACGAGCAGTACTTC.